Here is one T cell receptor beta chain with its context. Its target is unknown. It was with 60 Vbeta and 13 Jbeta primers that the PCR ran. Original processing notes: Counted up in a later analysis, unique TCR beta chains came to approximately 83 million, with roughly 11 million shared. Repertoires were generated with immunoSEQ multiplex PCR, while TCRdb's copy carries only in-frame clones and drops some. D and trimming were read from the DNA, whereas the V and J calls and clone size are those reported in that table. This repertoire shows 150,000 to 200,000 clones, approximately 78% found once; its top ten account for over 10%. This CDR3 is 15 amino acids long. The V and J ends lost 6 bases and 4 bases respectively, with 13 bases between them. CDR1 is LGHNA and CDR2 is YNFKEQ in the germline V gene. The record originates from a study of cytomegalovirus exposure and HLA in healthy donors. General study points: TCR beta V- and J-gene trimming was later associated with a missense DCLRE1C variant. In a later analysis, DRB1 alleles had the most associated TCRs; HLA-C alleles the fewest.

The chain links TRBV4-2 to TRBJ1-6, with D possibly matching TRBD1 (5 bases). The clonotype was recovered from a woman between 50 and 59 years old in good health and CMV-seropositive. The material sequenced was PBMCs. CDR3 loop: CASSRGVGYNSPLHF. The CDR3 nucleotides are TGTGCCAGCAGTCGGGGGGTAGGGTATAATTCACCCCTCCACTTT.